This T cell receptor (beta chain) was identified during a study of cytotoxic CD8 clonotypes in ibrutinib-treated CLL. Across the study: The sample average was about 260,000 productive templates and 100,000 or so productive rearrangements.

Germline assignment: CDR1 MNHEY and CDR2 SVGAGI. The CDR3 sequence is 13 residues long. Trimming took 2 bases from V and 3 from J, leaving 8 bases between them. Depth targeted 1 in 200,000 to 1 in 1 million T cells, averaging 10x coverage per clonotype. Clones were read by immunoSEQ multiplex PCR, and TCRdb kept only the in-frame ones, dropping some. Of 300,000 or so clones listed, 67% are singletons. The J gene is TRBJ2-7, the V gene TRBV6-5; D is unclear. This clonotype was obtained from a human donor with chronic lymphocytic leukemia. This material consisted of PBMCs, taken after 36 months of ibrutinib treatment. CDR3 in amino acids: CASSYRSDYEQYF. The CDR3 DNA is TGTGCCAGCAGTTACCGCTCAGACTACGAGCAGTACTTC.